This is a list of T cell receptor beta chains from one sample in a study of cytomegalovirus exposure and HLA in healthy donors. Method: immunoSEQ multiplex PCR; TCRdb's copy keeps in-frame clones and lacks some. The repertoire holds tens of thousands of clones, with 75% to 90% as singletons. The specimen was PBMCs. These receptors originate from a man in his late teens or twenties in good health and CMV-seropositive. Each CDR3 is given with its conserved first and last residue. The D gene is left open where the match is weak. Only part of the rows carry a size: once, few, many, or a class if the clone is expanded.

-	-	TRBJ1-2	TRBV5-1	CASSLAAHNYGYTF	TGCGCCAGCAGCTTGGCAGCGCATAACTATGGCTACACCTTC
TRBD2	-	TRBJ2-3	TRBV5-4	CASSLAGGGRADTQYF	TGTGCCAGCAGCTTGGCCGGGGGCGGGAGGGCAGATACGCAGTATTTT
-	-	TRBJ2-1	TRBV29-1	CSVVGGSYNEQFF	TGCAGCGTTGTCGGTGGGAGTTACAATGAGCAGTTCTTC
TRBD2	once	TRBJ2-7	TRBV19	CASSILAGGVYEQYF	TGTGCCAGTAGTATTCTAGCGGGAGGTGTTTACGAGCAGTACTTC
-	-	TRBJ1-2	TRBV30	CAWTRGANYGYTF	TGTGCCTGGACCAGAGGTGCTAACTATGGCTACACCTTC
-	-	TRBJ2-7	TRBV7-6	CASSRFQGGPNEQYF	TGTGCCAGCAGCCGATTTCAGGGGGGCCCCAACGAGCAGTACTTC
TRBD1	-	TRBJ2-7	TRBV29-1	CSATGGRSYEQYF	TGCAGCGCTACAGGGGGCCGGTCCTACGAGCAGTACTTC
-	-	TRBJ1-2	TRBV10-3	CAIRYRAQGYGYTF	TGTGCCATCAGGTACCGGGCCCAGGGCTATGGCTACACCTTC
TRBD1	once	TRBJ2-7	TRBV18	CASSVQGFGNEQYF	TGTGCCAGCTCAGTACAGGGGTTCGGGAACGAGCAGTACTTC
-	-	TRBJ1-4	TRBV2	CASIPRTGTTNEKLFF	TGTGCCAGCATCCCCAGAACAGGGACGACTAATGAAAAACTGTTTTTT
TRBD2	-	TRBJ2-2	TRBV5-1	CASSSSGPNTGELFF	TGCGCCAGCAGCTCTAGCGGACCGAACACCGGGGAGCTGTTTTTT
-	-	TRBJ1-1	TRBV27	CASSSAGRLAEAFF	TGTGCCAGCAGTTCAGCAGGGCGCCTCGCTGAAGCTTTCTTT
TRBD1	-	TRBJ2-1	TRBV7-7	CASSPGYRGNEQFF	TGTGCCAGCAGCCCCGGCTACAGGGGCAATGAGCAGTTCTTC
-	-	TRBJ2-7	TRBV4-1	CASSRLATSSYEQYF	TGCGCCAGCAGCCGTTTAGCGACATCTTCCTACGAGCAGTACTTC
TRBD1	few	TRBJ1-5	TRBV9	CASSADTGANQPQHF	TGTGCCAGCAGCGCCGATACAGGGGCCAATCAGCCCCAGCATTTT
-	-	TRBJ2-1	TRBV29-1	CSVPGSGGNEQFF	TGCAGCGTACCCGGGTCTGGTGGGAATGAGCAGTTCTTC
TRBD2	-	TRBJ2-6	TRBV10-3	CAISSGRDSGANVLTF	TGTGCCATCAGTTCCGGGAGGGATTCTGGGGCCAACGTCCTGACTTTC
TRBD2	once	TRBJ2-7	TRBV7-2	CASSLTGGRVAYEQYF	TGTGCCAGCAGCTTAACTGGCGGGAGGGTTGCCTACGAGCAGTACTTC
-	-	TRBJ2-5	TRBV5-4	CASSSPYAGLQETQYF	TGTGCCAGCAGCTCCCCCTACGCGGGGCTTCAAGAGACCCAGTACTTC
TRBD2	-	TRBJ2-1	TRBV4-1	CASISHSGRVNEQFF	TGCGCCAGCATCTCTCATAGCGGGAGAGTTAATGAGCAGTTCTTC
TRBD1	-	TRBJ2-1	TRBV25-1	CASSERQGLRFSEQFF	TGTGCCAGCAGTGAGAGACAGGGGCTCCGCTTTTCTGAGCAGTTCTTC
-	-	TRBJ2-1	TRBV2	CASSDDSRYNEQFF	TGTGCCAGTTCAGATGACTCGAGATACAATGAGCAGTTCTTC
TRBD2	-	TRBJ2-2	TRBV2	CASSLSGRTGELFF	TGTGCCAGCAGCCTTAGCGGGAGAACCGGGGAGCTGTTTTTT
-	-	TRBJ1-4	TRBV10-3	CAISESGTFNEKLFF	TGTGCCATCAGTGAGTCCGGGACATTTAATGAAAAACTGTTTTTT
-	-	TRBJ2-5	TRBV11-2	CASSLTKETQYF	TGTGCCAGCAGCCTCACAAAAGAGACCCAGTACTTC
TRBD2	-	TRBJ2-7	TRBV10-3	CAISETSGRYEQYF	TGTGCCATCAGTGAAACTAGCGGGAGGTACGAGCAGTACTTC
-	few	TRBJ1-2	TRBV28	CASSPLIGVGYTF	TGTGCCAGCAGTCCTCTCATTGGAGTTGGCTACACCTTC
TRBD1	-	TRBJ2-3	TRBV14	CASSLRQGADTQYF	TGTGCCAGCAGCCTAAGACAGGGGGCAGATACGCAGTATTTT
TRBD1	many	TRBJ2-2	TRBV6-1	CASNGQGNTGELFF	TGTGCCAGCAATGGACAGGGGAACACCGGGGAGCTGTTTTTT
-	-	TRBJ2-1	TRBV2	CASSNEYGANEQFF	TGTGCCAGCAGTAACGAATATGGGGCCAATGAGCAGTTCTTC
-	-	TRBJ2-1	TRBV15	CATRREVEEDEQFF	TGTGCCACCAGGAGAGAAGTAGAAGAAGATGAGCAGTTCTTC
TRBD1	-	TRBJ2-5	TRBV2	CASKGYRGRETQYF	TGTGCCAGCAAAGGGTACAGGGGCCGAGAGACCCAGTACTTC
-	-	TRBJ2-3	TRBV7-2	CASSLWEGADTQYF	TGTGCCAGCAGCTTATGGGAGGGGGCAGATACGCAGTATTTT
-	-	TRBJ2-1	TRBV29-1	CSVKTGRNLGQFF	TGCAGCGTTAAGACAGGGAGGAATTTAGGGCAGTTCTTC
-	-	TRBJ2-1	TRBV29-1	CSADREGYNEQFF	TGCAGCGCTGACAGGGAGGGCTACAATGAGCAGTTCTTC